The sequence of this T cell receptor (beta chain) was determined in a study of OX40 agonist ivuxolimab in advanced cancers. At the level of the study: Subjects had a mean age of around 60 years, with a range of 23 to 79; approximately 83% were male. Three patients got partial responses; one had hepatocellular carcinoma and two had cutaneous melanoma.

The study's findings and limits: CD8+ T cells were the subset that, on average, had more expanded clones than CD4+.

The method was immunoSEQ multiplex PCR; TCRdb's version includes in-frame clones alone and lacks a portion of them. The sample yields tens of thousands of clones, 89% seen once. This CDR3 is built from 12 residues. V was clipped by 4 bases and J by 8 bases, with 9 bases between them. Germline CDR1 SNHLY, CDR2 FYNNEI. In the case of this clone: The antigen is not known.

The genes are TRBV2 and TRBJ2-1, with D maybe TRBD2 (6 bases). The source of this sequence is an adult with an advanced solid tumor such as melanoma, head and neck, liver or kidney cancer. The sample consisted of CD4+ or CD8+ T cells sorted from blood, taken in a trial of the OX40 agonist ivuxolimab. The CDR3 is CASSGWGDEQFF. CDR3 sequence (DNA): TGTGCCAGCAGTGGCTGGGGGGATGAGCAGTTCTTC.